Here is one TCR beta chain with its context. This sample was taken from a study of blood T cell repertoires in COVID-19. Across the whole study: The study drew acute and convalescent COVID-19 samples from the United States, Italy and Spain.

Cohort 3 recovery required two negative PCRs, clearance, or symptom resolution. The repertoire was sequenced with immunoSEQ multiplex PCR; TCRdb's copy has only in-frame clones and lacks some. The data show 300,000 to 400,000 clones, roughly 84% seen once. The germline V and J ends were trimmed by 7 bases and 0 bases, with 13 bases remaining between them. The CDR3 is 15 amino acids. From germline, CDR1 is SGHTA and CDR2 FQGNSA. The chain uses TRBV7-2 and TRBJ2-1; D possibly corresponds to TRBD2 (7 bases). The source is a woman in her thirties who had recovered from COVID-19. The sample comprised PBMCs or T cells enriched from blood (not recorded which). The chain's CDR3 is CASKWGGPSYNEQFF. The CDR3, as DNA: TGTGCCAGCAAGTGGGGGGGCCCCTCCTACAATGAGCAGTTCTTC.